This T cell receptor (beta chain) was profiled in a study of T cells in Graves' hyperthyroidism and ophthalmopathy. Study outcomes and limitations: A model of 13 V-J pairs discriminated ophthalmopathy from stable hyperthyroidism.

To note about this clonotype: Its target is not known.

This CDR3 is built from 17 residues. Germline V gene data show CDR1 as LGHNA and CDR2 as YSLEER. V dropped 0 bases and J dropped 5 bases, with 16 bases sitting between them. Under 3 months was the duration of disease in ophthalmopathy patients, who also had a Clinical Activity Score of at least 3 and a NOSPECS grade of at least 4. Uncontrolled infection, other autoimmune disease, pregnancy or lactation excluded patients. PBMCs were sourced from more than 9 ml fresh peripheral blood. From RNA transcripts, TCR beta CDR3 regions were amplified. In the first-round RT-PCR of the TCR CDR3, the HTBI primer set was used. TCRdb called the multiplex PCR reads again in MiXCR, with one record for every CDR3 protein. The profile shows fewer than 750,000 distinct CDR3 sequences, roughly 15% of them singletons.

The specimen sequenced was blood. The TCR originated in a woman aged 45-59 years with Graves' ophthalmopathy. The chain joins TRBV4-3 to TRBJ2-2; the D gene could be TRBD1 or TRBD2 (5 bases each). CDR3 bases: TGCGCCAGCAGCCAAGATGCAGGGCCGTCGGGGACCGGGGAGCTGTTTTTT. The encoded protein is CASSQDAGPSGTGELFF.